This T cell receptor (beta chain) was retrieved from a study of tissue T cells after allogeneic stem cell transplantation. CDR3 length equals 14 residues. The germline CDR1 and CDR2 sequences are NNHDY and SYVADS. Comment on this clone: A read error is the likely source, as a far larger clone sits one nucleotide away. Any gene name here is a mouse gene name. The CDR3 end is not reached by the read, which stops 1 residue before it; the germline J gene fills it in.

Time point noted: mouse harvest day 14 after allogeneic transplant. Mouse grafts combined 10^7 T-cell-depleted bone marrow cells with 10^6 splenic CD5+ T cells. Tissues came from B6→BALB/c major-mismatch GVHD mice at day 7 or 14. Survey-depth TCRbeta CDR3 sequencing reported V/J genes and productive frequencies. Measured with immunoSEQ multiplex PCR; TCRdb has only the in-frame clones, and not every one. The table has roughly 3,900 clones, around 47% seen once. Input material: lymph node tissue. The TCR sequence derives from a female BALB/c mouse given C57BL/6 T cells with graft-versus-host disease after an allogeneic hematopoietic cell transplant. The rearrangement joins TRBV13-3 to TRBJ1-3, with TRBD1 matching 8 bases. The CDR3 loop is CARRETGAGNTLYF. CDR3 bases read: TGTGCCCGCAGAGAGACAGGGGCTGGAAATACGCTCTAT.